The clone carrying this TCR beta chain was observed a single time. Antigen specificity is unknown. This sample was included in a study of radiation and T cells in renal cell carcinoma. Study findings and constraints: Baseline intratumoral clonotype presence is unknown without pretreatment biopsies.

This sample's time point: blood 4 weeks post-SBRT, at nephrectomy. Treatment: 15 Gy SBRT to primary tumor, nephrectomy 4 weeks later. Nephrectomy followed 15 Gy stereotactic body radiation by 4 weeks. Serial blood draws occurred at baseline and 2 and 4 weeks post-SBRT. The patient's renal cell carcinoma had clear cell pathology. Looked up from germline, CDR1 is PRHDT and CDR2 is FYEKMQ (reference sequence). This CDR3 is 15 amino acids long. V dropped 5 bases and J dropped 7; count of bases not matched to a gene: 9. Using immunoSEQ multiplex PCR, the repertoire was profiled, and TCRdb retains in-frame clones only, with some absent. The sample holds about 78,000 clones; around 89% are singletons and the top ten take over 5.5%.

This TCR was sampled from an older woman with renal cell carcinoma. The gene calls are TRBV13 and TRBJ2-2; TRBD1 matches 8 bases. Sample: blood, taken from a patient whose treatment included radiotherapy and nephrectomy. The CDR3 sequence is CASSPPTGVNGELFF. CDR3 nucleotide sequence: TGTGCCAGCAGCCCCCCGACAGGGGTTAACGGGGAGCTGTTTTTT.